Following are 10 T cell receptor beta chains from one sample sequenced in a study of blood T cell repertoires in COVID-19. Measured with immunoSEQ multiplex PCR; TCRdb has only the in-frame clones, and not every one. The profile shows 100,000 to 150,000 clones, around 86% of them singletons. The specimen was peripheral blood. These receptors were taken from a woman of 80 years or more with acute or convalescent COVID-19.

This chain links TRBV6-6 with TRBJ2-2; 7 bases are a match to TRBD1. The germline gives CDR1 MNHNY, CDR2 SVGAGI (reference sequence). The CDR3 runs to 13 residues. Germline trimming cut 10 bases from V and 5 bases from J; bases unmatched to any gene: 7. CDR3 coding DNA: TGTGCCACCGCGACAGGGATTACCGGGGAGCTGTTTTTT. Amino acid sequence: CATATGITGELFF.

The chain is built from TRBV11-3 and TRBJ2-3; no clear D gene. The V end lost 2 bases, the J end lost 6 bases, and 9 bases lay between the germline ends. The CDR3 is made up of 13 amino acids. Germline V CDR1 and CDR2: SGHNT, YENEEA. In DNA, the CDR3 is TGTGCCAGCAGCTTAATGGCAGCGGATACGCAGTATTTT. Protein product: CASSLMAADTQYF.

V gene TRBV4-1 combines with J gene TRBJ1-6; possibly TRBD1 for D (5 bases). Trimming removed 0 bases at V and 3 bases at J, with 9 bases between. This CDR3 is built from 16 residues. CDR1 is MGHRA and CDR2 is YSYEKL in the germline V gene. The CDR3 reads CASSQETAYYNSPLHF. As DNA, the CDR3 is TGCGCCAGCAGCCAAGAGACAGCATACTATAATTCACCCCTCCACTTT.

This chain connects TRBV7-9 to TRBJ1-6; 9 bases align to TRBD1. The V gene end was trimmed by 2 bases and the J gene end by 10 bases; junction bases not matched to a gene: 6. The V gene's germline CDR1 is SEHNR and CDR2 FQNEAQ (reference sequence). The CDR3 extends over 15 amino acids. The CDR3 here is CASSLMWTGDSPLHF. The CDR3 region has the DNA TGTGCCAGCAGCTTAATGTGGACAGGGGACTCACCCCTCCACTTT.

J is TRBJ1-4 and V is TRBV4-3; D perhaps matches TRBD1 (5 bases). This CDR3 region has 16 residues. V was clipped by 3 bases and J by 4 bases, with 15 bases between them. Germline V CDR1 and CDR2: LGHNA, YSLEER. CDR3 DNA sequence: TGCGCCAGCAGCCAGGAAGACAGAATCTATAATGAAAAACTGTTTTTT. Amino acids: CASSQEDRIYNEKLFF.

This clone was observed a few times. The J gene is TRBJ1-5, the V gene TRBV19; D may be TRBD1 (5 bases). CDR1 LNHDA and CDR2 SQIVND come from the germline V gene (reference sequence). The CDR3 is made up of 15 amino acids. V lost 3 bases to trimming and J lost 5 bases, with 14 bases between them. This CDR3 is CASSIARDFYQPQHF. For the CDR3, the DNA is TGTGCCAGTAGTATCGCCCGGGACTTCTATCAGCCCCAGCATTTT.

The chain links TRBV7-3 to TRBJ2-1, with TRBD2 matching over 8 bases. The CDR3 consists of 14 residues. Germline CDR1 reads SGHTA; CDR2 reads FQGTGA. The V and J ends lost 3 bases and 5 bases, in that order; junction bases with no gene match: 3. The CDR3 DNA is TGTGCCAGCAGCTTGGGACTAGAGAACAATGAGCAGTTCTTC. This sequence encodes CASSLGLENNEQFF.

A single count supports this clone. This chain connects TRBV2 to TRBJ1-3; TRBD1 agrees at 7 bases. In germline, CDR1 is SNHLY, CDR2 FYNNEI. The CDR3 sequence is 15 residues long. Trimming removed 6 bases from V and 7 bases from J; junction bases left unmatched: 12. The CDR3 region has the DNA TGTGCCAGCAGCCGAAGGGGGCGAACTAGCAACACCATATATTTT. Amino acid sequence: CASSRRGRTSNTIYF.

This clone occurred a few times. This sequence joins TRBV19 and TRBJ1-1; possibly TRBD1 for D (6 bases). Trimming pared 5 bases from V and 4 bases from J, leaving 14 bases between. Per the germline V gene, CDR1 is LNHDA and CDR2 is SQIVND (reference sequence). CDR3 size: 14 residues. The CDR3 bases are TGTGCCAGTAGTGCAACAGGGTTGAGCACTGAAGCTTTCTTT. Translation gives CASSATGLSTEAFF.

The chain couples TRBV7-2 to TRBJ1-1, with a tentative D call TRBD1 (5 bases). The germline V gene has CDR1 SGHTA and CDR2 FQGNSA. Trimming pared 1 base from V and 10 bases from J, leaving 10 bases between. The CDR3 totals 12 residues. For the CDR3, the DNA is TGTGCCAGCAGCTTAGTTGGCAGGGCAGCTTTCTTT. It yields the protein CASSLVGRAAFF.